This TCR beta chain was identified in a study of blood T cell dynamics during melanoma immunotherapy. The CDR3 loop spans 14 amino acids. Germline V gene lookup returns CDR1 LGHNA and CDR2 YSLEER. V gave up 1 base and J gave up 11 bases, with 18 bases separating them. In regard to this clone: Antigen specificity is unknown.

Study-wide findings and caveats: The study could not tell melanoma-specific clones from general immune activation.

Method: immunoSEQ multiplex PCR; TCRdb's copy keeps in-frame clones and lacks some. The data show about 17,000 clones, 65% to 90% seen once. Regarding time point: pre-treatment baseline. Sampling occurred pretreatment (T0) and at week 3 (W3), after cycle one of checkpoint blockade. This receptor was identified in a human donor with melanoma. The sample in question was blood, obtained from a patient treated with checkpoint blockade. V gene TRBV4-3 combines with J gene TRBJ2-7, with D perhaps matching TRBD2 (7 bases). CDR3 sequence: CASSQGVGGREKYF. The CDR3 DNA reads TGCGCCAGCAGCCAAGGCGTAGGGGGGAGGGAGAAGTACTTC.